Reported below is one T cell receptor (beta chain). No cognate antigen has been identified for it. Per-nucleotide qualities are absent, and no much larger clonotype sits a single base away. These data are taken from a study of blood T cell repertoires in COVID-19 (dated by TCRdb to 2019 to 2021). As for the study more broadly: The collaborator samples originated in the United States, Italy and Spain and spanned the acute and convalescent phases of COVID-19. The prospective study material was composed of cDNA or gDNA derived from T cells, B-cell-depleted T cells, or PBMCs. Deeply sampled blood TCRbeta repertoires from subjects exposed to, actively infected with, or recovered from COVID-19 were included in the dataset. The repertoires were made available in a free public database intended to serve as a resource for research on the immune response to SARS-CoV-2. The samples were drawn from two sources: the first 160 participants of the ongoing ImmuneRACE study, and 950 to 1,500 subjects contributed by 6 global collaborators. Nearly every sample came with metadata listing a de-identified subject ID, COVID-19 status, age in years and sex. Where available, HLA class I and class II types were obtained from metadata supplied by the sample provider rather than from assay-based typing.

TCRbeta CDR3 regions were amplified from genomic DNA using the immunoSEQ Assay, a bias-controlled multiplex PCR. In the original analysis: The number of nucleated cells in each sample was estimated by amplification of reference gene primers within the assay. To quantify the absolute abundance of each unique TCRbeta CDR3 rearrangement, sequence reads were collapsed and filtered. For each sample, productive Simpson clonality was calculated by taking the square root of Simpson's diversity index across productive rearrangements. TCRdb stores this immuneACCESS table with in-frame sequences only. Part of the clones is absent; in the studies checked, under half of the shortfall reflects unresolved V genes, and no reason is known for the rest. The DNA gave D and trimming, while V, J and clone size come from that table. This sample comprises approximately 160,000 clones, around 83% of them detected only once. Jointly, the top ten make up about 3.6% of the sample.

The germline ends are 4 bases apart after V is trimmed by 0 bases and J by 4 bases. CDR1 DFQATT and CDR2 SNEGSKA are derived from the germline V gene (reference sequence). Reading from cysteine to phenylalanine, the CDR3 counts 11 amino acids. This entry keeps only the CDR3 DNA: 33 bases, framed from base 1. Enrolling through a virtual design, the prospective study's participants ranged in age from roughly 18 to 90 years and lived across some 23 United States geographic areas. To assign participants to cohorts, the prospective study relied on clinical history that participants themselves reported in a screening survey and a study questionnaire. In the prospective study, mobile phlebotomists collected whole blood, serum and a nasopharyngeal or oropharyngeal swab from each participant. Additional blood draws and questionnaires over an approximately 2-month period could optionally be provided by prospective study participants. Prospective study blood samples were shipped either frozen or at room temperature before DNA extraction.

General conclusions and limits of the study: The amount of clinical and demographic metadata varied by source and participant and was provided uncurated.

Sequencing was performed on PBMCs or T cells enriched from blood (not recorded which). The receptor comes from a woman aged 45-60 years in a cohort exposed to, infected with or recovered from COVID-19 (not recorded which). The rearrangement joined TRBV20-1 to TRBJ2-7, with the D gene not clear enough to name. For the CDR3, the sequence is CSARDAYEQYF. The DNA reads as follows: TGCAGTGCTAGAGATGCGTACGAGCAGTACTTC.